A single sample gave rise to the 32 T cell receptor beta chains below, sequenced in a study of T cells of healthy individuals listed by TCRdb under 2018. Libraries were built with 5' RACE. The listed sequencing device is Illumina MiSeq. TCRdb handled the public reads itself, with Q25 trimming in fastp and clone calling in MiXCR, and kept productive beta chains. Here each entry gathers all rows of one CDR3 protein and keeps the most common genes and DNA. The sample profile shows about 53,000 distinct CDR3 sequences; over 12% of them were found once. Of the sample, about 15% is held by the ten largest clones. The receptors were gathered from a human donor in good health.

The rearrangement uses TRBV4-3 and TRBJ2-7; D perhaps matches TRBD1 (6 bases). Per the germline V gene, CDR1 is LGHNA and CDR2 is YSLEER. The CDR3 loop spans 16 amino acids. Deletions cut 0 bases from V and 4 bases from J, with 16 bases between. The CDR3 here is CASSQDGFTGMYEQYF. CDR3 nucleotides: TGCGCCAGCAGCCAAGATGGGTTCACAGGGATGTACGAGCAGTACTTC.

This clonotype has a handful of counts. The rearrangement joins TRBV20-1 to TRBJ2-4; TRBD2 aligns across 9 bases. Germline V gives CDR1 DFQATT, CDR2 SNEGSKA (reference sequence). V was pared by 0 bases and J by 6 bases, with 3 bases of the junction left unmatched. CDR3 length: 14 amino acids. CDR3 bases: TGCAGTGCTAGAGATAGCGGGAGCGGAAACATTCAGTACTTC. Protein: CSARDSGSGNIQYF.

This clonotype showed up just once. Sequence at one end of the junction differs from germline and may be a read error. The chain links TRBV6-1 to TRBJ1-6, with 7 positions matching TRBD1. This CDR3 has 14 amino acids. Germline V gene lookup returns CDR1 MNHNS and CDR2 SASEGT. In nucleotides, the CDR3 is TGTGCCATCAGTGTTAGGCCAGGGGGTTCACCCCTCCACTTT. It is translated as CAISVRPGGSPLHF.

This chain connects TRBV5-5 to TRBJ1-5, with D perhaps TRBD1 (6 bases). V was trimmed by 4 bases and J by 4 bases, leaving 15 bases between them. CDR1 and CDR2 from the germline V gene are SGHKS and YYEKEE (reference sequence). CDR3 length equals 15 residues. The CDR3 region has the DNA TGTGCCAGCAGCCCCTTTGCAGGGGAGAATCAGCCCCAGCATTTT. It is translated as CASSPFAGENQPQHF.

The chain carries TRBV19 and TRBJ2-2; possible D gene TRBD1, 5 bases. Germline loops: CDR1 LNHDA, CDR2 SQIVND (reference sequence). The germline V and J ends were trimmed by 5 bases and 5 bases, with 24 bases remaining between them. The CDR3 contains 18 residues. CDR3 in amino acids: CASSFDLLGQGWTGELFF. DNA of the CDR3: TGTGCCAGTAGTTTCGACCTCCTAGGACAAGGGTGGACCGGGGAGCTGTTTTTT.

This clonotype was picked up a small number of times. This chain joins TRBV29-1 and TRBJ1-2; weak D call: TRBD1 (5 bases). Germline CDR1 and CDR2: SQVTM and ANQGSEA. The CDR3 totals 13 residues. V lost 4 bases and J 0 bases, leaving 9 bases between the germline ends. CDR3 sequence reads: CSVGGHSNYGYTF. In DNA form, the CDR3 reads TGCAGCGTTGGCGGACATTCTAACTATGGCTACACCTTC.

The chain joins TRBV7-2 to TRBJ1-1; D call uncertain. This CDR3 contains 13 residues. Trimming removed 1 base at V and 1 base at J, with 4 bases between. Looked up from germline, CDR1 is SGHTA and CDR2 is FQGNSA. CDR3 sequence: CASSLDQNTEAFF. The CDR3 DNA sequence: TGTGCCAGCAGCTTAGACCAGAACACTGAAGCTTTCTTT.

This clonotype was detected a few times. The V call is TRBV20-1, the J call TRBJ2-1; maybe TRBD1 (6 bases). This CDR3 has 16 residues. V dropped 0 bases and J dropped 0 bases, with 12 bases sitting between them. CDR1 is DFQATT and CDR2 is SNEGSKA in the germline V gene (reference sequence). DNA for the CDR3: TGCAGTGCTAGAGATCGGGCCAGGGGCTCCTACAATGAGCAGTTCTTC. It yields the protein CSARDRARGSYNEQFF.

A word on this clonotype: A much bigger clone sits one base away, suggesting this may be a read error. This sequence joins TRBV29-1 and TRBJ2-1; 7 positions match TRBD1. The CDR3 totals 13 residues. The J segment lost 10 bases and the V segment lost 8 bases, leaving 14 bases of the junction unmatched. Germline values: CDR1 SQVTM, CDR2 ANQGSEA. This CDR3 reads CSTRQGIEREQFF. The CDR3 bases are TGCAGCACCAGACAGGGAATTGAAAGGGAGCAGTTCTTC.

This clonotype has at least ten counts. The chain uses TRBV29-1 and TRBJ1-2; D unclear. CDR3 length: 10 amino acids. With 3 bases removed from V and 6 bases from J, the gap between germline ends came to 5 bases. The germline gives CDR1 SQVTM, CDR2 ANQGSEA. The DNA for the CDR3 is TGCAGCGTTGACGAAAATGGCTACACCTTC. As protein: CSVDENGYTF.

Regarding this clonotype: Just one base apart from a much larger clone, this may be a read error. DNA of the CDR3: TGCAGTGCTAGCGAGGTTATCTATGAGCAGTTCTTC. It is translated as CSASEVIYEQFF. This chain uses TRBV20-1 with TRBJ2-1; D unresolved. The CDR3 is 12 amino acids. Trimming took off 3 bases at V and 8 bases at J, with 11 bases between the two ends. Germline V gene lookup returns CDR1 DFQATT and CDR2 SNEGSKA (reference sequence).

CDR3 in amino acids: CASSSINEKLFF. DNA for the CDR3: TGTGCCAGCAGCTCGATTAATGAAAAACTGTTTTTT. The chain recombines TRBV7-9 with TRBJ1-4, with D unclear. CDR3 size: 12 residues. Deletions cut 4 bases from V and 4 bases from J, with 4 bases between. Germline CDR1 and CDR2: SEHNR and FQNEAQ (reference sequence).

The V call is TRBV21-1, the J call TRBJ1-5; TRBD1 reflects the table's D call only, with no check against the DNA. TRBV21-1 is classified as a pseudogene. The CDR3 runs 18 residues. CDR3 sequence reads: CASSNASGTAVQNQPQHF. The CDR3 DNA is TGTGCCAGCAGCAATGCCTCTGGGACAGCAGTCCAAAATCAGCCCCAGCATTTT.

This clonotype was counted at least ten times. The V gene is TRBV27, the J gene TRBJ1-6; 7 bases are shared with TRBD1. CDR3 length: 14 amino acids. Trimming took 4 bases from V and 7 from J; bases not matched to a gene: 4. CDR1 and CDR2 from the germline V gene are MNHEY and SMNVEV (reference sequence). The CDR3 sequence: CASSWRQGNSPLHF. The DNA for the CDR3 is TGTGCCAGCAGTTGGCGACAGGGCAATTCACCCCTCCACTTT.

This clonotype was counted many times. The rearrangement uses TRBV27 and TRBJ2-3, with 7 bases lining up with TRBD2. The V gene end was trimmed by 3 bases and the J gene end by 6 bases; junction bases not matched to a gene: 6. CDR1 is MNHEY and CDR2 is SMNVEV in the germline V gene (reference sequence). The CDR3 runs to 14 residues. The DNA for the CDR3 is TGTGCCAGCAGTTTTCGGACTAGTCAGGATACGCAGTATTTT. Encoded protein: CASSFRTSQDTQYF.

The chain uses TRBV7-6 and TRBJ2-7, with TRBD1 matching 10 bases. Per germline, CDR1 SGHVS and CDR2 FNYEAQ. V lost 5 bases, J lost 11 bases, and 6 bases stayed unmatched. The CDR3 runs 12 residues. The CDR3 here is CASSGGQGEKYF. As DNA, the CDR3 is TGTGCCAGCAGCGGAGGACAGGGGGAAAAGTACTTC.

In this sample, this clonotype turned up many times. The chain employs TRBV6-2 or TRBV6-3 and TRBJ1-1; D gene uncertain. This CDR3 comprises 13 residues. Trimming stripped 6 bases from V and 4 bases from J, with 12 bases between. Germline values: CDR1 MNHEY, CDR2 SVGEGT. CDR3 DNA: TGTGCCAGCAGCTACGAGGTGAGCACTGAAGCTTTCTTT. This gives the protein CASSYEVSTEAFF.

This clonotype has only a few counts. This chain joins TRBV20-1 and TRBJ1-1; maybe TRBD1 (6 bases). Deletions cut 6 bases from V and 11 bases from J, with 19 bases between. Germline V lookup: CDR1 DFQATT, CDR2 SNEGSKA (reference sequence). CDR3 length: 12 residues. The CDR3 DNA sequence: TGCAGTGCCCAACCGACAGGCAAAATGGCTTTCTTT. Translation: CSAQPTGKMAFF.

The gene calls are TRBV7-2 and TRBJ2-3; 7 bases line up with TRBD1. Trimming cost V 5 bases and J 2 bases; bases outside gene matches: 7. Germline assignment: CDR1 SGHTA and CDR2 FQGNSA. The CDR3 covers 15 residues. CDR3 region: CASSPGQANTDTQYF. The CDR3 DNA reads TGTGCCAGCAGCCCCGGACAGGCTAACACAGATACGCAGTATTTT. The entire variable domain, with the rest obtained from reference TRBV7-2 and TRBJ2-3, is as follows: GAGVSQSPSNKVTEKGKDVELRCDPISGHTALYWYRQSLGQGLEFLIYFQGNSAPDKSGLPSDRFSAERTGGSVSTLTIQRTQQEDSAVYLCASSPGQANTDTQYFGPGTRLTVL.

This clonotype was found a few times. The chain employs TRBV7-2 and TRBJ2-7, with TRBD2 matching 8 bases. Germline assignment: CDR1 SGHTA and CDR2 FQGNSA. With 3 bases clipped from V and 2 bases from J, the junction kept 3 bases outside the gene matches. The CDR3 extends over 14 amino acids. CDR3 coding DNA: TGTGCCAGCAGCTTGAACGGGAGGGCCTACGAGCAGTACTTC. Its protein product is CASSLNGRAYEQYF.

The sample holds a few counts of this clonotype. The CDR3 loop is CASSLTGGTGEQYF. The CDR3 bases are TGTGCCAGCAGTTTAACAGGGGGAACGGGCGAGCAGTACTTC. The J gene is TRBJ2-7, the V gene TRBV12-3 or TRBV12-4; 8 nucleotides match TRBD1. CDR3 length: 14 amino acids. Trimming took 2 bases from V and 6 from J; bases not matched to a gene: 6.

In its sample, this clonotype was seen a few times. The rearrangement uses TRBV6-2 or TRBV6-3 and TRBJ1-2, with 9 nucleotides matching TRBD1. V lost 4 bases to trimming and J lost 0 bases; unmatched junction nucleotides: 3. Per germline, CDR1 MNHEY and CDR2 SVGEGT. The CDR3 has 15 amino acids. The CDR3 sequence is CASSSYRGPNYGYTF. As DNA, the CDR3 is TGTGCCAGCAGTTCCTACAGGGGGCCTAACTATGGCTACACCTTC.

This clonotype appeared a few times. The chain recombines TRBV20-1 with TRBJ2-7; possible D gene TRBD2, 6 bases. Trimming stripped 5 bases from V and 3 bases from J, with 17 bases between. CDR1 and CDR2 from the germline V gene are DFQATT and SNEGSKA (reference sequence). The CDR3 contains 14 residues. The CDR3 bases are TGCAGTGCTCAGAGGGAGGATATTGACTACGAGCAGTACTTC. Its protein product is CSAQREDIDYEQYF.

The table lists this clonotype with many counts. This chain links TRBV20-1 with TRBJ1-1, with a possible D match to TRBD1 (5 bases). V lost 2 bases, J lost 1 base, and 20 bases lay in between. In germline, CDR1 is DFQATT, CDR2 SNEGSKA (reference sequence). The CDR3 loop spans 17 amino acids. The CDR3 is CSARLRYTGPPNTEAFF. The CDR3 DNA is TGCAGTGCTAGACTTCGTTACACGGGACCGCCGAACACTGAAGCTTTCTTT.

This clonotype was seen repeatedly, ten times or more. The rearrangement links TRBV21-1 to TRBJ1-4; TRBD1, the table's D call, lacks a check against the DNA. TRBV21-1 is reported as a pseudogene. The length of the CDR3 is 15 residues. CDR3 amino acids: CASSSDSRGLGKLFF. CDR3 DNA: TGTGCCAGCAGCTCCGATAGCAGGGGGTTGGGAAAACTGTTTTTT.

This chain joins TRBV6-6 and TRBJ2-5, with 10 bases lining up with TRBD1. The V and J ends lost 7 bases and 5 bases, in that order; junction bases with no gene match: 7. Germline-derived CDR1 and CDR2 are MNHNY and SVGAGI (reference sequence). This CDR3 comprises 14 residues. CDR3 DNA sequence: TGTGCCAGCACTTTGACAGGGGGCTTGGAGACCCAGTACTTC. Translating it yields CASTLTGGLETQYF.

This clonotype was detected many times. V and J are TRBV28 and TRBJ1-2; the match to TRBD1 covers 8 bases. Trimming at V came to 4 bases and at J to 4 bases, leaving 5 bases not matched to a gene. Germline V gene lookup returns CDR1 MDHEN and CDR2 SYDVKM. The CDR3 is made up of 14 amino acids. DNA for the CDR3: TGTGCCAGCAGTTCGACAGGGGAGACCTATGGCTACACCTTC. Translating it yields CASSSTGETYGYTF.

This clonotype has a handful of counts. The CDR3 sequence is CASSESGYGRAGEQFF. CDR3 nucleotides: TGCGCCAGCAGTGAGTCAGGGTACGGGAGGGCCGGTGAGCAGTTCTTC. J is TRBJ2-1 and V is TRBV10-1, with 8 bases identical to TRBD2. Per the germline V gene, CDR1 is WNHNN and CDR2 is SYGVQD (reference sequence). J lost 9 bases, V lost 0 bases, and 10 bases had no gene match. This CDR3 contains 16 residues.

This clonotype was detected a few times. The CDR3 loop is CASKAGLASYEQYF. The DNA for the CDR3 is TGTGCCAGCAAAGCAGGTCTTGCGAGCTACGAGCAGTACTTC. The chain joins TRBV6-5 to TRBJ2-7; D is uncertain. The V end lost 7 bases, the J end lost 3 bases, and 16 bases lay between the germline ends. CDR3 size: 14 residues. The V gene's germline CDR1 is MNHEY and CDR2 SVGAGI.

In DNA form, the CDR3 reads TGCGCCAGCAGCCAGGACCCCCAGAACACTGAAGCTTTCTTT. Amino acid sequence: CASSQDPQNTEAFF. The chain couples TRBV5-1 to TRBJ1-1; D gene unclear. Trimming left V 4 bases short and J 1 base short, with 11 bases between. The CDR3 contains 14 residues. Germline CDR1 is SGHRS and CDR2 is YFSETQ.

The chain is built from TRBV29-1 and TRBJ1-6, with a possible D match to TRBD1 (5 bases). The CDR3 contains 13 residues. Germline V gene data show CDR1 as SQVTM and CDR2 as ANQGSEA. The V gene lost 6 bases and the J gene lost 9 bases, with 15 bases spanning the gap. The CDR3 reads CSVGQGSGSPLHF. In nucleotides, the CDR3 is TGCAGCGTCGGGCAGGGTAGTGGTTCACCCCTCCACTTT.

This clonotype showed up many times. The rearrangement links TRBV7-9 to TRBJ1-4; the D is unclear. CDR3 length: 14 residues. Germline V gene data show CDR1 as SEHNR and CDR2 as FQNEAQ (reference sequence). V was trimmed by 1 base and J by 4 bases, leaving 7 bases between them. The CDR3 DNA is TGTGCCAGCAGCTTAGGCAGCAATAATGAAAAACTGTTTTTT. Protein sequence: CASSLGSNNEKLFF.